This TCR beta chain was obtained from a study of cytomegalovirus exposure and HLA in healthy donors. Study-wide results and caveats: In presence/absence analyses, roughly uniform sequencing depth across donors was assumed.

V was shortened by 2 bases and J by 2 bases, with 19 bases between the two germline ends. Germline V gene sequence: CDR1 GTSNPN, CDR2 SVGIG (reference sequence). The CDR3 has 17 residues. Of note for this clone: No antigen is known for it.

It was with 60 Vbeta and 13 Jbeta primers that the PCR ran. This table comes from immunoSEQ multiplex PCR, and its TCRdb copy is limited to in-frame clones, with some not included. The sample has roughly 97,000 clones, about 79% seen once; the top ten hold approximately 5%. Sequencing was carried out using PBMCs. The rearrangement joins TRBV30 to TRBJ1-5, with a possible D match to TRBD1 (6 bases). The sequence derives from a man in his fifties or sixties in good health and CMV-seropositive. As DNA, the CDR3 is TGTGCCTGGAGTCAATCCCCACACAGGGCCGGCAATCAGCCCCAGCATTTT. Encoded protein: CAWSQSPHRAGNQPQHF.